The 29 T cell receptor beta chains in this list originate from one sample, sequenced in a study of identical twins. MiXCR, run by TCRdb on the 5' RACE reads, gives a single entry per CDR3 protein. The data show hundreds of thousands of distinct CDR3 sequences, over 20% seen once. These same data were also listed under a study on T cells expressing NK-cell markers.

Sequenced material: PBMCs. The receptors stem from a woman in her late teens or twenties in good health.

This clonotype has a count of ten or more. This chain joins TRBV5-1 and TRBJ2-5; D not resolved. Germline V gene data show CDR1 as SGHRS and CDR2 as YFSETQ. With 0 bases removed from V and 1 base from J, the gap between germline ends came to 7 bases. CDR3 length: 14 amino acids. The CDR3 reads CASSLGSGQETQYF. The CDR3 DNA sequence: TGCGCCAGCAGCTTGGGCTCAGGCCAAGAGACCCAGTACTTC. Filled out from reference TRBV5-1 and TRBJ2-5, the complete variable domain reads KAGVTQTPRYLIKTRGQQVTLSCSPISGHRSVSWYQQTPGQGLQFLFEYFSETQRNKGNFPGRFSGRQFSNSRSEMNVSTLELGDSALYLCASSLGSGQETQYFGPGTRLLVL.

This chain joins TRBV5-4 and TRBJ2-1; D perhaps matches TRBD2 (7 bases). V was pared by 7 bases and J by 9 bases, with 17 bases between. This CDR3 is built from 13 residues. Germline assignment: CDR1 SGHNT and CDR2 YYREEE (reference sequence). In nucleotides, the CDR3 is TGTGCCAGCGAAACGGGGGGCCGTGGTGAGCAGTTCTTC. It translates to CASETGGRGEQFF.

The chain uses TRBV20-1 and TRBJ2-1, with TRBD2 identical over 8 bases. The CDR3 spans 16 residues. Germline trimming cut 6 bases from V and 7 bases from J; bases unmatched to any gene: 17. In germline, CDR1 is DFQATT, CDR2 SNEGSKA (reference sequence). Here the CDR3 reads CSARRLAPLRGNEQFF. CDR3 in DNA: TGCAGTGCCAGACGACTAGCGCCCCTTCGAGGTAATGAGCAGTTCTTC.

This clonotype was seen more than once but under ten times. The chain uses TRBV10-3 and TRBJ2-1, with unresolved D. The CDR3 is 13 amino acids. Trimming pared 10 bases from V and 3 bases from J, leaving 13 bases between. Germline loops: CDR1 ENHRY, CDR2 SYGVKD. The CDR3 region is CATSRADYNEQFF. CDR3 DNA: TGTGCCACCTCTCGGGCAGACTACAATGAGCAGTTCTTC.

This clonotype has at least ten counts. The chain has TRBV7-8 and TRBJ2-4, with TRBD2 as a possible D gene (5 bases). The ends were cut back, 5 bases at V and 0 bases at J, with 14 bases in the middle. The V gene's germline CDR1 is SGHVS and CDR2 FQNEAQ. The CDR3 totals 16 residues. This CDR3 is CASSASGAVAKNIQYF. The CDR3 coding sequence is TGTGCCAGCAGCGCTAGTGGAGCGGTAGCCAAAAACATTCAGTACTTC.

A few counts support this clonotype. The chain combines TRBV7-6 with TRBJ2-1; the D call may be TRBD1 or TRBD2 (6 bases each). The CDR3 consists of 16 residues. Germline V CDR1 and CDR2: SGHVS, FNYEAQ. The V end was cut by 4 bases, the J end by 8 bases, with 21 bases between. This chain's CDR3 is CASSSLEGGGIDEQFF. The DNA for the CDR3 is TGTGCCAGCAGCTCCCTCGAGGGGGGTGGAATCGATGAGCAGTTCTTC.

This clonotype has ten or more counts. CDR3 protein: CASSLARTSGGRDEQFF. In DNA form, the CDR3 reads TGCGCCAGCAGCTTGGCTCGGACTAGCGGGGGTAGGGATGAGCAGTTCTTC. The chain couples TRBV5-1 to TRBJ2-1; TRBD2 aligns across 13 bases. CDR1 and CDR2 from the germline V gene are SGHRS and YFSETQ. The CDR3 is 17 residues long. V was clipped by 0 bases and J by 8 bases; unmatched bases: 8.

The chain recombines TRBV12-3 or TRBV12-4 with TRBJ1-2; 7 bases agree with TRBD1. Trimming cost V 7 bases and J 4 bases; bases outside gene matches: 9. The CDR3 sequence is 14 residues long. The CDR3 nucleotides read TGTGCCAGCAAGGAGACAGGGCGCTTCTATGGCTACACCTTC. This encodes CASKETGRFYGYTF.

The V call is TRBV5-6, the J call TRBJ2-3; D might be TRBD1 or TRBD2, each matching 5 bases. The CDR3 contains 16 residues. CDR1 SGHDT and CDR2 YYEEEE come from the germline V gene. Trimming stripped 6 bases from V and 2 bases from J, with 19 bases between. The CDR3 loop is CASTFARDRNTDTQYF. DNA of the CDR3: TGTGCCAGCACCTTTGCGAGGGACCGGAACACAGATACGCAGTATTTT.

This clonotype was counted at least ten times. The chain carries TRBV18 and TRBJ2-4; 7 nucleotides align to TRBD1. V was pared by 0 bases and J by 6 bases, with 8 bases of the junction left unmatched. CDR3 length: 16 amino acids. In germline, CDR1 is KGHSH, CDR2 LQKENI. The CDR3 sequence is CASSPPQTGAVNIQYF. CDR3 DNA: TGTGCCAGCTCACCACCGCAAACAGGGGCCGTAAACATTCAGTACTTC.

The chain uses TRBV12-3 or TRBV12-4 and TRBJ2-1; D unclear. The CDR3 totals 13 residues. V was cut by 6 bases and J by 7 bases, with 13 bases left in between. CDR3 DNA: TGTGCCAGCAGCCCGGGCCGAAGAAATGAGCAGTTCTTC. The encoded protein is CASSPGRRNEQFF.

V usage is TRBV15 and J usage is TRBJ2-1, with 7 bases that match TRBD1. Germline CDR1 LNHNV, CDR2 YYDKDF (reference sequence). Trimming removed 0 bases from V and 16 bases from J; junction bases left unmatched: 9. CDR3 size: 13 residues. DNA of the CDR3: TGTGCCACCAGCAGAGATGCCCGGGACAGATCCTTCTTC. This encodes CATSRDARDRSFF. Combining the CDR3 with reference TRBV15 and TRBJ2-1 gives the whole variable domain DAMVIQNPRYQVTQFGKPVTLSCSQTLNHNVMYWYQQKSSQAPKLLFHYYDKDFNNEADTPDNFQSRRPNTSFCFLDIRSPGLGDTAMYLCATSRDARDRSFFGPGTRLTVL.

The chain links TRBV12-3 or TRBV12-4 to TRBJ2-7; D unresolved. This CDR3 is 15 amino acids long. Trimming shortened V by 1 base and J by 3 bases, and 13 bases separated the two germline ends. This CDR3 is CASSLGAAAYYEQYF. The CDR3 DNA follows: TGTGCCAGCAGTTTAGGAGCAGCAGCTTACTACGAGCAGTACTTC.

This clonotype was recorded a few times. The J gene is TRBJ1-1, the V gene TRBV7-9; no clear D gene. The germline V gene encodes CDR1 SEHNR and CDR2 FQNEAQ (reference sequence). V gave up 7 bases and J gave up 2 bases, with 17 bases separating them. The CDR3 contains 15 residues. In DNA, the CDR3 is TGTGCCAGCACCGCACCGGGCCTGCCTAACACTGAAGCTTTCTTT. Translation gives CASTAPGLPNTEAFF.

This clonotype occurred many times. The rearrangement joins TRBV7-2 to TRBJ2-7; unclear D gene. Trimming took 5 bases from V and 6 from J, leaving 11 bases between them. This CDR3 spans 12 amino acids. Germline CDR1 is SGHTA and CDR2 is FQGNSA. CDR3 in DNA: TGTGCCAGCAGCCCCACCATTCCCGAGCAGTACTTC. This translates into CASSPTIPEQYF. Full variable domain (remainder filled in from reference TRBV7-2 and TRBJ2-7): GAGVSQSPSNKVTEKGKDVELRCDPISGHTALYWYRQSLGQGLEFLIYFQGNSAPDKSGLPSDRFSAERTGGSVSTLTIQRTQQEDSAVYLCASSPTIPEQYFGPGTRLTVT.

V is TRBV6-1 and J is TRBJ2-7; TRBD2 might be the D (5 bases). Germline CDR1 is MNHNS and CDR2 is SASEGT. The germline V and J ends were trimmed by 5 bases and 3 bases, with 14 bases remaining between them. The CDR3 runs to 14 residues. The CDR3 DNA follows: TGTGCCAGCAGTCAACGGACTCTTATCTACGAGCAGTACTTC. It specifies CASSQRTLIYEQYF.

This clonotype was counted ten times or more. The chain joins TRBV5-1 to TRBJ1-2, with a possible D match to TRBD1 (5 bases). The germline gives CDR1 SGHRS, CDR2 YFSETQ. CDR3 length equals 13 residues. V was shortened by 0 bases and J by 8 bases, with 11 bases between the two germline ends. The CDR3 spells CASSLGGPEGYTF. The CDR3 nucleotides read TGCGCCAGCAGCTTGGGGGGACCGGAGGGCTACACCTTC.

This clonotype was observed at least ten times. The chain is built from TRBV20-1 and TRBJ1-6; 7 bases agree with TRBD1. Germline CDR1 and CDR2: DFQATT and SNEGSKA (reference sequence). The CDR3 covers 15 residues. V gave up 6 bases and J gave up 6 bases; unmatched junction bases: 11. CDR3 sequence: CSASSRRDSNSPLHF. CDR3 DNA sequence: TGCAGTGCCTCCTCGAGGAGGGACAGTAATTCACCCCTCCACTTT.

This clonotype was counted many times. The chain employs TRBV5-1 and TRBJ1-6; D gene unclear. CDR3 size: 12 residues. Trimming took off 4 bases at V and 7 bases at J, with 6 bases between the two ends. Germline V gene sequence: CDR1 SGHRS, CDR2 YFSETQ. The DNA of the CDR3 is TGCGCCAGCAGCCATTCCAATTCACCCCTCCACTTT. Its protein product is CASSHSNSPLHF.

V gene TRBV12-3 or TRBV12-4 combines with J gene TRBJ1-2; D perhaps matches TRBD1 (6 bases). Trimming shortened V by 8 bases and J by 6 bases, and 28 bases separated the two germline ends. This CDR3 has 17 amino acids. The CDR3 bases are TGTGCCAGCCCTCACGCGGGGGGCTCTCCCATTCGTGATGGCTACACCTTC. Its translation is CASPHAGGSPIRDGYTF.

A few counts support this clonotype. The chain uses TRBV6-1 and TRBJ1-2; D not certain. CDR1 and CDR2 from the germline V gene are MNHNS and SASEGT. The CDR3 consists of 13 residues. The germline V and J ends were trimmed by 2 bases and 2 bases, with 6 bases remaining between them. The CDR3: CASSERLNYGYTF. CDR3 bases: TGTGCCAGCAGTGAAAGGCTAAACTATGGCTACACCTTC.

The J gene is TRBJ2-3, the V gene TRBV5-1; D is perhaps TRBD2 (7 bases). The V and J ends lost 1 base and 5 bases respectively, with 17 bases between them. The CDR3 runs to 16 residues. Germline CDR1 reads SGHRS; CDR2 reads YFSETQ. The CDR3 coding sequence is TGCGCCAGCAGCTTGAGTTCCGGGGGGCCCTTAGATACGCAGTATTTT. It encodes CASSLSSGGPLDTQYF.

This clonotype was seen a few times. This sequence joins TRBV30 and TRBJ1-1; the D gene is possibly TRBD1 (6 bases). The germline V gene encodes CDR1 GTSNPN and CDR2 SVGIG (reference sequence). V gave up 6 bases and J gave up 7 bases, with 24 bases separating them. The CDR3 contains 15 residues. CDR3 DNA: TGTGCCTGTCCTGACGGGACAAGGCCGGGGGGTGAAGCTTTCTTT. Translation: CACPDGTRPGGEAFF.

This clonotype was picked up a small number of times. This sequence joins TRBV18 and TRBJ2-1; TRBD2 matches 15 bases. The V and J ends lost 2 bases and 0 bases, in that order; junction bases with no gene match: 2. This CDR3 has 18 residues. Germline V gene sequence: CDR1 KGHSH, CDR2 LQKENI. The CDR3 spells CASSPGGLAGGSYNEQFF. The CDR3 DNA is TGTGCCAGCTCACCAGGGGGACTAGCGGGGGGCTCCTACAATGAGCAGTTCTTC.

The V and J genes are TRBV7-9 and TRBJ2-7; no definite D call. There are 13 residues in the CDR3. Germline V gene lookup returns CDR1 SEHNR and CDR2 FQNEAQ (reference sequence). Trimming took off 8 bases at V and 1 base at J, with 12 bases between the two ends. CDR3 sequence: CASSHERSYEQYF. CDR3 coding DNA: TGTGCCAGCTCACATGAGAGATCCTACGAGCAGTACTTC.

The chain is built from TRBV3-1 and TRBJ2-5; D may correspond to TRBD1 or TRBD2 (5 bases each). The CDR3 is 18 residues long. The germline V gene encodes CDR1 LGHDT and CDR2 YNNKEL (reference sequence). The V end lost 1 base, the J end lost 5 bases, and 23 bases lay between the germline ends. The CDR3 nucleotides read TGTGCCAGCAGCCAAGGGGGGTCCGGTCACGTGCCGGGGGAGACCCAGTACTTC. This encodes CASSQGGSGHVPGETQYF.

The rearrangement uses TRBV11-2 and TRBJ2-1; 8 positions match TRBD1. Germline V gene lookup returns CDR1 SGHAT and CDR2 FQNNGV. The J segment lost 6 bases and the V segment lost 1 base, leaving 8 bases of the junction unmatched. CDR3 length equals 16 residues. The CDR3 is CASSLGPGGMGNEQFF. The CDR3 DNA reads TGTGCCAGCAGCTTAGGTCCAGGGGGCATGGGCAATGAGCAGTTCTTC.

The chain employs TRBV27 and TRBJ2-5; no definite D call. Germline-derived CDR1 and CDR2 are MNHEY and SMNVEV (reference sequence). This CDR3 is 13 amino acids long. V lost 6 bases to trimming and J lost 4 bases, with 12 bases between them. CDR3 DNA sequence: TGTGCCAGCAGCTGGTCTCGTGGAGAGACCCAGTACTTC. It yields the protein CASSWSRGETQYF.

There are many counts of this clonotype. The rearrangement uses TRBV12-3 or TRBV12-4 and TRBJ1-1; D unclear. V dropped 3 bases and J dropped 11 bases, with 10 bases sitting between them. The CDR3 is 11 amino acids. CDR3 amino acids: CASSFLAGAFF. The CDR3 DNA reads TGTGCCAGCAGTTTCCTCGCCGGGGCTTTCTTT.